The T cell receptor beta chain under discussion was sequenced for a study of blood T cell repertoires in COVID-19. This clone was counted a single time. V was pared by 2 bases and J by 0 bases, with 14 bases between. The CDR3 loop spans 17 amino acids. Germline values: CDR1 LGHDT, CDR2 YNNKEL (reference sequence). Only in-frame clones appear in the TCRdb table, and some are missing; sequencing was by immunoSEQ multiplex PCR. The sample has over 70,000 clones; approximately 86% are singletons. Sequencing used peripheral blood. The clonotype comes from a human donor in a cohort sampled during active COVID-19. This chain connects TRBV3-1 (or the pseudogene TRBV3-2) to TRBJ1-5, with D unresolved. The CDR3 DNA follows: TGTGCCAGCAGCCAAAGTCGCGGCAGAGCTAGCAATCAGCCCCAGCATTTT. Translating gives CASSQSRGRASNQPQHF.